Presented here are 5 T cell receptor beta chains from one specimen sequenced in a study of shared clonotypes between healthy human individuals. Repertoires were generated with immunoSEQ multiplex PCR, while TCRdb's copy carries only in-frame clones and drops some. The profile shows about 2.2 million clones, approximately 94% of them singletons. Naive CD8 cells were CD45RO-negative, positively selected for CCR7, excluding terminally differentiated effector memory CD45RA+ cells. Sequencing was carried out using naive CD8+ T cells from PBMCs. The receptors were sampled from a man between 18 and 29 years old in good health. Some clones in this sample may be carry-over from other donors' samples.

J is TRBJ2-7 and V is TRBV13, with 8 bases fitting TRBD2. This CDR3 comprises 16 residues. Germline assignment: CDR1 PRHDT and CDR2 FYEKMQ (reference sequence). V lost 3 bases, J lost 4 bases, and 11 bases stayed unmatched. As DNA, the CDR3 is TGTGCCAGCAGCTTCCCCGGGGGGGACGCGAGATACGAGCAGTACTTC. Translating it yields CASSFPGGDARYEQYF.

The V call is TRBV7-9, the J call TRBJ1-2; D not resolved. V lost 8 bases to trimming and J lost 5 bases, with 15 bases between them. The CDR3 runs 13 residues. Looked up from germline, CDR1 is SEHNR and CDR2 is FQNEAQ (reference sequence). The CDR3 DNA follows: TGTGCCAGCGGAGTGAGGCCGGAATATGGCTACACCTTC. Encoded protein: CASGVRPEYGYTF. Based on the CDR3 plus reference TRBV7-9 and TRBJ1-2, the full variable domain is DTGVSQNPRHKITKRGQNVTFRCDPISEHNRLYWYRQTLGQGPEFLTYFQNEAQLEKSRLLSDRFSAERPKGSFSTLEIQRTEQGDSAMYLCASGVRPEYGYTFGSGTRLTVV.

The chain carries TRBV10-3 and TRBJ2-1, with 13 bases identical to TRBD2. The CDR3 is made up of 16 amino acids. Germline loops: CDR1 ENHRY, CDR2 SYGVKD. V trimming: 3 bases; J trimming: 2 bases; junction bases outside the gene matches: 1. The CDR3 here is CAISEGTSGAYNEQFF. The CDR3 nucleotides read TGTGCCATCAGTGAAGGGACTAGCGGGGCCTACAATGAGCAGTTCTTC.

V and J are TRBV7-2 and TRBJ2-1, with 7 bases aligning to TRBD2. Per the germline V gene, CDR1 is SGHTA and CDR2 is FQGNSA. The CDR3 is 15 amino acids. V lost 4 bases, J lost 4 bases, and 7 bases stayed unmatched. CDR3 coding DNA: TGTGCCAGCAGCTCTGGACTAGTCGGGTACAATGAGCAGTTCTTC. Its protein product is CASSSGLVGYNEQFF.

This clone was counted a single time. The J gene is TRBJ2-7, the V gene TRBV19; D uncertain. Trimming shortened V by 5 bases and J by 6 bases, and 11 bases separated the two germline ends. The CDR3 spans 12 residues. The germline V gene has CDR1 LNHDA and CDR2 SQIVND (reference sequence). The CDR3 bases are TGTGCCAGTAGTGATGCCAGAAGCGAGCAGTACTTC. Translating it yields CASSDARSEQYF.